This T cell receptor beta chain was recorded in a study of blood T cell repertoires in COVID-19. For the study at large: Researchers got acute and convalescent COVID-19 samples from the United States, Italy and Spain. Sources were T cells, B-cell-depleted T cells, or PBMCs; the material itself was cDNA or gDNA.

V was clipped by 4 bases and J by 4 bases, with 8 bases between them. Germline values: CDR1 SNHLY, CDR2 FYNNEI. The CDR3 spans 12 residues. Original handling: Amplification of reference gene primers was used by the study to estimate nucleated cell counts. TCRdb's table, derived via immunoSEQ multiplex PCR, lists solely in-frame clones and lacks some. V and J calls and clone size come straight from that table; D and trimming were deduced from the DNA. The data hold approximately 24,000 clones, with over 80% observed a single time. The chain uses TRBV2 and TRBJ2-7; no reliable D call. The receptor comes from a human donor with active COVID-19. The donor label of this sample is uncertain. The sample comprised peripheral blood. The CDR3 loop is CASSVIEYEQYF. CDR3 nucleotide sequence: TGTGCCAGCAGTGTGATAGAATACGAGCAGTACTTC.